This T cell receptor beta chain was recovered during a study of identical twins. It was template switching that added a universal primer site, and there were unique molecular identifiers on the cDNA. TCRdb ran MiXCR on the 5' RACE reads and lists one entry per CDR3 protein. The table includes hundreds of thousands of distinct CDR3 sequences, 8.6% detected once. With 5 bases clipped from V and 4 bases from J, the junction kept 6 bases outside the gene matches. CDR3 length: 15 residues. Of note for this clonotype: What it recognizes is unknown.

Study-wide findings and caveats: Models underestimated TCR alpha sharing (out-of-frame) in monozygotic twins.

The sample was also linked to a second study, of yellow fever vaccine responses in identical twins.

The chain links TRBV12-3 or TRBV12-4 to TRBJ1-2, with 11 nucleotides matching TRBD1. Sequences were obtained from PBMCs. This receptor was identified in a woman aged 18 to 35 in good health. CDR3 sequence reads: CASSNGQGAGYGYTF. The DNA for the CDR3 is TGTGCCAGCAGTAATGGACAGGGGGCGGGCTATGGCTACACCTTC.